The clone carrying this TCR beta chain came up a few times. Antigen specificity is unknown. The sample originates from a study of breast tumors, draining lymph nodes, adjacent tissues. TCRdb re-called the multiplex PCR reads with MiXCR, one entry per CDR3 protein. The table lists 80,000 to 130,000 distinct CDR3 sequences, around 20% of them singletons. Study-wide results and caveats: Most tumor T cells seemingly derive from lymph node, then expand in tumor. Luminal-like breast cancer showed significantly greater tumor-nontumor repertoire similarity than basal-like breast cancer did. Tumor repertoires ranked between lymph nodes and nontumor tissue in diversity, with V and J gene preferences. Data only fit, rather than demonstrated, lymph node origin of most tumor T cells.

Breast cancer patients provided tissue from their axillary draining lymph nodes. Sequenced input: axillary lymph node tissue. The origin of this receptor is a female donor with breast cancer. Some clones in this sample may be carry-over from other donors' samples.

Here the CDR3 DNA reads TGTGCCAGCTCACCTGATCGAGCGGAGACCCAGTACTTC. Its translation: CASSPDRAETQYF. The rearrangement joins TRBV18 to TRBJ2-5; D uncertain. Per germline, CDR1 KGHSH and CDR2 LQKENI. The V gene lost 3 bases and the J gene lost 5 bases, with 10 bases spanning the gap. The CDR3 sequence is 13 residues long.